This T cell receptor (beta chain) appears in the sequencing data of a study of PD-1 blockade in mismatch repair-deficient tumors. Study at large: Patients had approximately 12 mismatch repair-deficient cancer types and were previously treated and progressing.

CDR1 MNHEY and CDR2 SVGAGI come from the germline V gene. The CDR3 is 13 amino acids. V dropped 6 bases and J dropped 0 bases, with 5 bases sitting between them. The table came from immunoSEQ multiplex PCR; TCRdb's copy has only in-frame clones and leaves some out. The repertoire holds around 120,000 clones, with 88% as singletons. The sequence derives from an adult with mismatch repair-deficient cancer. The sequences come from peripheral blood, collected just over 70 weeks after starting pembrolizumab. The gene calls are TRBV6-5 and TRBJ2-2; D not certain. CDR3 residues: CASRRTNTGELFF. In nucleotides, the CDR3 is TGTGCCAGCAGACGTACGAACACCGGGGAGCTGTTTTTT.